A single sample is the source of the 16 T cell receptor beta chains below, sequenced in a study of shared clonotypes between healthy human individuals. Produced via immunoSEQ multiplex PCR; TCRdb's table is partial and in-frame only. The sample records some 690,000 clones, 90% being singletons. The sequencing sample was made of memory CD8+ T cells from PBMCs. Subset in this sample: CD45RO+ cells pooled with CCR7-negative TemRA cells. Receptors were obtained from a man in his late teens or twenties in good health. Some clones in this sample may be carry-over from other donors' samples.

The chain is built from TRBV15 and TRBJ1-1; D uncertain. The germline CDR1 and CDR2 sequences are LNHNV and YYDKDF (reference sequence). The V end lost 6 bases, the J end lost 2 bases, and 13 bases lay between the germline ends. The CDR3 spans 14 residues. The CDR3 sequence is CATRGSRTNTEAFF. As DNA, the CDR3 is TGTGCCACCAGGGGGTCTAGGACTAACACTGAAGCTTTCTTT. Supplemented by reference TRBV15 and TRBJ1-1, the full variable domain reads DAMVIQNPRYQVTQFGKPVTLSCSQTLNHNVMYWYQQKSSQAPKLLFHYYDKDFNNEADTPDNFQSRRPNTSFCFLDIRSPGLGDTAMYLCATRGSRTNTEAFFGQGTRLTVV.

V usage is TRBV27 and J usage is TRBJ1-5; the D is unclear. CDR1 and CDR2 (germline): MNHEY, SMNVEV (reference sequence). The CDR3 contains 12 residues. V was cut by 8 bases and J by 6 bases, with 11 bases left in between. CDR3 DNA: TGTGCCAGCGGACCCTCCGGTCAGCCCCAGCATTTT. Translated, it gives CASGPSGQPQHF.

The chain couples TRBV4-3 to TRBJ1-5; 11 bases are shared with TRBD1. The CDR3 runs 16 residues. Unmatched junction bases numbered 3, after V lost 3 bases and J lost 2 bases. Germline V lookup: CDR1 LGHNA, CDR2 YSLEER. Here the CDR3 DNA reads TGCGCCAGCAGCCAGGACAGGGGGCTTGGCAATCAGCCCCAGCATTTT. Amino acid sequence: CASSQDRGLGNQPQHF.

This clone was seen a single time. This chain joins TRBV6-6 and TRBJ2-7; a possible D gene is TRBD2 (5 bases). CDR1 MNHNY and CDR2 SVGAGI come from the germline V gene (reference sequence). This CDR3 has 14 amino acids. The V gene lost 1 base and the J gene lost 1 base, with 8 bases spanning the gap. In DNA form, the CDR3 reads TGTGCCAGCAGTTACTGGGGAGAATCCTACGAGCAGTACTTC. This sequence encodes CASSYWGESYEQYF.

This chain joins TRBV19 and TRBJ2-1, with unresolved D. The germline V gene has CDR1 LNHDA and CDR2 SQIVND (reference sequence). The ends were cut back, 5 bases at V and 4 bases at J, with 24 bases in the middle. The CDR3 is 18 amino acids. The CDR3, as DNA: TGTGCCAGTAGTGCCGGCCCCAGTGGGTCAGCTTTGTACAATGAGCAGTTCTTC. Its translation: CASSAGPSGSALYNEQFF.

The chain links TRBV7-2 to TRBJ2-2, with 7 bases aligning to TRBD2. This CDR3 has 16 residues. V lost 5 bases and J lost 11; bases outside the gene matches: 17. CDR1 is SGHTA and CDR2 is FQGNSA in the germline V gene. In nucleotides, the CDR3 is TGTGCCAGCAGCGCAATTGGGAGGGGCCCCGGTGGCGAGCTGTTTTTT. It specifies CASSAIGRGPGGELFF.

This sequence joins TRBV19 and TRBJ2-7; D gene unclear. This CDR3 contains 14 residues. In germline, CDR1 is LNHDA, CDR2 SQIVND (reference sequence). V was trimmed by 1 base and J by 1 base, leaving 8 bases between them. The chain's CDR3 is CASSIADASYEQYF. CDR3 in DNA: TGTGCCAGTAGTATAGCCGACGCTTCCTACGAGCAGTACTTC.

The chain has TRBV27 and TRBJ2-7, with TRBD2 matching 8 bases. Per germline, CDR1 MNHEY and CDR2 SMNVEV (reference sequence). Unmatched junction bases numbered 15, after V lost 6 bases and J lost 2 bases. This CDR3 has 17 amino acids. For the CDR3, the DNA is TGTGCCAGCAGAGTTGGGAGTCCGGGACTAGGCGCCTACGAGCAGTACTTC. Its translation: CASRVGSPGLGAYEQYF.

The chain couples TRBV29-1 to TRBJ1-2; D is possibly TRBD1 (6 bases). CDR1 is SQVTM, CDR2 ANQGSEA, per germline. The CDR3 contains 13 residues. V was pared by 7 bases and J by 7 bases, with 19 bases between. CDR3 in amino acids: CSAEGREGGGYTF. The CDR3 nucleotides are TGCAGCGCCGAGGGCAGGGAAGGGGGTGGCTACACCTTC.

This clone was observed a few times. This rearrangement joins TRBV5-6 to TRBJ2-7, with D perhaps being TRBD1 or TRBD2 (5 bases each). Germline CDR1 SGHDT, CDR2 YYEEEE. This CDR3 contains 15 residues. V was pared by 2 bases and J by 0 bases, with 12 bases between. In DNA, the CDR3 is TGTGCCAGCAGCTTCGGGACGGGGAGCTCCTACGAGCAGTACTTC. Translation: CASSFGTGSSYEQYF.

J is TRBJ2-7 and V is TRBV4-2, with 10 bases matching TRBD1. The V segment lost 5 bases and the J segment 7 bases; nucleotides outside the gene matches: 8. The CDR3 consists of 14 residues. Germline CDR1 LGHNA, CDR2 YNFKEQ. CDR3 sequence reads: CASSDRDRGWEQYF. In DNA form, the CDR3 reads TGTGCCAGCAGCGACAGGGACAGGGGATGGGAGCAGTACTTC.

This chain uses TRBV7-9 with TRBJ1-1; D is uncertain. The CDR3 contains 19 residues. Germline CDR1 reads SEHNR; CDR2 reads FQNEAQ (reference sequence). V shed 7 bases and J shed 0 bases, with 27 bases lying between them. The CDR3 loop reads CASIDGPDRHALMNTEAFF. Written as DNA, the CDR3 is TGTGCCAGCATCGACGGGCCGGATCGCCATGCTCTTATGAACACTGAAGCTTTCTTT.

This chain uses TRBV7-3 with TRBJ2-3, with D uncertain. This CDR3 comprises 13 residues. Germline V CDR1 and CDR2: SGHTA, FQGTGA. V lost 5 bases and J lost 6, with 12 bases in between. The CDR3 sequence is CASSPSLWDTQYF. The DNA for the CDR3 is TGTGCCAGCAGCCCTTCACTTTGGGATACGCAGTATTTT.

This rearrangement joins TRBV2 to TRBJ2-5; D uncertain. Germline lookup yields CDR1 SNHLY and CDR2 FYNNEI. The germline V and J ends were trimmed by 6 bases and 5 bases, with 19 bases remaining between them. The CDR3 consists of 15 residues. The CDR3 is CASRAPLETVETQYF. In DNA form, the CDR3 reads TGTGCCAGCAGGGCCCCTCTAGAGACGGTGGAGACCCAGTACTTC.

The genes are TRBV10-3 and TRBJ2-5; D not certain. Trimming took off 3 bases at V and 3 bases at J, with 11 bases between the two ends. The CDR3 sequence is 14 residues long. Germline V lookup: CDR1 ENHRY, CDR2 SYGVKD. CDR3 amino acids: CAISESATEETQYF. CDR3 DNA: TGTGCCATCAGTGAATCGGCCACAGAAGAGACCCAGTACTTC.

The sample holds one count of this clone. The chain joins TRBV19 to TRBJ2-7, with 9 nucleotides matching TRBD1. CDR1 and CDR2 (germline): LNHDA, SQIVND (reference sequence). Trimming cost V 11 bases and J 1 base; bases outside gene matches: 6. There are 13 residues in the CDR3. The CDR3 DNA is TGTGCCTCCACGGGACAGGGTTCCTACGAGCAGTACTTC. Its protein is CASTGQGSYEQYF.